This is a list of T cell receptor beta chains from one sample in a study of control samples from healthy donors and cancer patients. Using immunoSEQ multiplex PCR, the repertoire was profiled, and TCRdb retains in-frame clones only, with some absent. Counted here are 150,000 to 200,000 clones, roughly 91% occurring once; the ten biggest clones make up more than 1.1%. Sequencing was performed on blood. These receptors were taken from a young man in good health. Each CDR3 is given with its conserved first and last residue. Fields, in order: J gene, V gene, clone size, D gene, CDR3 protein, CDR3 DNA. The D gene is left open where the match is weak. Some rows have no size entry. The others give once, few or many, or a class for an expanded clone.

j_gene: TRBJ1-1
v_gene: TRBV11-1
abundance: once
d_gene: TRBD1
CDR3aa: CASRRTGTGGTEAFF
CDR3nt: TGTGCCAGCAGGCGGACCGGGACAGGGGGAACTGAAGCTTTCTTT

j_gene: TRBJ2-7
v_gene: TRBV2
abundance: once
d_gene: -
CDR3aa: CASRRGAYEQYF
CDR3nt: TGTGCCAGCAGGAGGGGGGCCTACGAGCAGTACTTC

j_gene: TRBJ2-5
v_gene: TRBV6-5
abundance: -
d_gene: -
CDR3aa: CAARGMGGETQYF
CDR3nt: TGTGCCGCCAGGGGGATGGGGGGAGAGACCCAGTACTTC

j_gene: TRBJ2-5
v_gene: TRBV25-1
abundance: -
d_gene: TRBD2
CDR3aa: CASSLAGGTSQETQYF
CDR3nt: TGTGCCAGCAGCTTAGCGGGGGGGACCTCCCAAGAGACCCAGTACTTC

j_gene: TRBJ2-5
v_gene: TRBV4-1
abundance: -
d_gene: -
CDR3aa: CASSQDSIQETQYF
CDR3nt: TGCGCCAGCAGCCAAGATTCCATCCAAGAGACCCAGTACTTC

j_gene: TRBJ2-1
v_gene: TRBV7-8
abundance: -
d_gene: -
CDR3aa: CASSSQGLVYNEQFF
CDR3nt: TGTGCCAGCAGCTCTCAGGGTCTCGTCTACAATGAGCAGTTCTTC

j_gene: TRBJ2-6
v_gene: TRBV28
abundance: -
d_gene: -
CDR3aa: CASSFLGTGANVLTF
CDR3nt: TGTGCCAGCAGTTTTCTCGGTACGGGGGCCAACGTCCTGACTTTC

j_gene: TRBJ1-1
v_gene: TRBV7-8
abundance: -
d_gene: TRBD1
CDR3aa: CASSLGDRASPKAFF
CDR3nt: TGTGCCAGCAGCTTAGGCGACAGGGCGAGCCCCAAGGCTTTCTTT

j_gene: TRBJ1-3
v_gene: TRBV6-5
abundance: -
d_gene: -
CDR3aa: CASTESGTGGNTIYF
CDR3nt: TGTGCCAGCACCGAAAGCGGAACAGGAGGAAACACCATATATTTT

j_gene: TRBJ2-3
v_gene: TRBV4-2
abundance: few
d_gene: -
CDR3aa: CASSQETDTQYF
CDR3nt: TGTGCCAGCAGCCAAGAAACAGATACGCAGTATTTT

j_gene: TRBJ2-2
v_gene: TRBV7-3
abundance: -
d_gene: TRBD2
CDR3aa: CASSLTNSGGPGELFF
CDR3nt: TGTGCCAGCAGCTTAACGAACAGCGGGGGCCCGGGGGAGCTGTTTTTT

j_gene: TRBJ2-2
v_gene: TRBV6-5
abundance: -
d_gene: TRBD1
CDR3aa: CASNRQGNTGELFF
CDR3nt: TGTGCCAGCAACAGACAGGGAAACACCGGGGAGCTGTTTTTT

j_gene: TRBJ1-5
v_gene: TRBV20-1
abundance: once
d_gene: -
CDR3aa: CSASGRESGNQPQHF
CDR3nt: TGCAGTGCTAGTGGCAGGGAGAGTGGCAATCAGCCCCAGCATTTT

j_gene: TRBJ2-1
v_gene: TRBV4-2
abundance: -
d_gene: -
CDR3aa: CASSQDLWQTNNEQFF
CDR3nt: TGTGCCAGCAGCCAAGATCTCTGGCAGACTAACAATGAGCAGTTCTTC

j_gene: TRBJ1-6
v_gene: TRBV14
abundance: -
d_gene: -
CDR3aa: CASSRVPPNSPLHF
CDR3nt: TGTGCCAGCAGCCGCGTTCCCCCGAATTCACCCCTCCACTTT

j_gene: TRBJ2-1
v_gene: TRBV7-2
abundance: -
d_gene: -
CDR3aa: CASSPRAGALSYNEQFF
CDR3nt: TGTGCCAGCAGCCCCCGGGCGGGGGCCCTCTCCTACAATGAGCAGTTCTTC

j_gene: TRBJ1-2
v_gene: TRBV6-1
abundance: -
d_gene: -
CDR3aa: CASSEVGSFRSLANYDYTF
CDR3nt: TGTGCCAGCAGTGAAGTAGGAAGCTTTAGGTCCCTAGCTAACTATGACTACACCTTC

j_gene: TRBJ1-1
v_gene: TRBV19
abundance: -
d_gene: -
CDR3aa: CASSRGGGDTEAFF
CDR3nt: TGTGCCAGTAGCCGTGGGGGGGGCGACACTGAAGCTTTCTTT

j_gene: TRBJ2-7
v_gene: TRBV6-2/TRBV6-3
abundance: -
d_gene: TRBD1
CDR3aa: CASSGTGNSYEQYF
CDR3nt: TGTGCCAGCAGTGGGACAGGGAACTCCTACGAGCAGTACTTC

j_gene: TRBJ2-2
v_gene: TRBV19
abundance: -
d_gene: -
CDR3aa: CASSIALNTGELFF
CDR3nt: TGTGCCAGTAGTATAGCACTGAACACCGGGGAGCTGTTTTTT

j_gene: TRBJ2-3
v_gene: TRBV30
abundance: -
d_gene: TRBD2
CDR3aa: CASGTSGTTDTQYF
CDR3nt: TGTGCCTCGGGGACTAGCGGTACCACAGATACGCAGTATTTT

j_gene: TRBJ1-2
v_gene: TRBV6-2/TRBV6-3
abundance: once
d_gene: -
CDR3aa: CASSPAQRNYGYTF
CDR3nt: TGTGCCAGCAGCCCAGCCCAGCGAAACTATGGCTACACCTTC

j_gene: TRBJ1-1
v_gene: TRBV3-1/TRBV3-2
abundance: -
d_gene: TRBD1
CDR3aa: CASSLGQLPEAFF
CDR3nt: TGTGCCAGCAGCCTGGGACAGCTCCCTGAAGCTTTCTTT

j_gene: TRBJ2-3
v_gene: TRBV7-6
abundance: -
d_gene: -
CDR3aa: CASSQGQSTDTQYF
CDR3nt: TGTGCCAGCAGCCAAGGACAGAGCACAGATACGCAGTATTTT

j_gene: TRBJ1-2
v_gene: TRBV12-3/TRBV12-4
abundance: -
d_gene: -
CDR3aa: CASSLSRAGGYTF
CDR3nt: TGTGCCAGCAGCCTCTCTCGGGCGGGTGGCTACACCTTC

j_gene: TRBJ1-6
v_gene: TRBV7-3
abundance: -
d_gene: -
CDR3aa: CASSLRGASSPLHF
CDR3nt: TGTGCCAGCAGCTTAAGGGGGGCGAGTTCACCCCTCCACTTT

j_gene: TRBJ1-2
v_gene: TRBV15
abundance: -
d_gene: -
CDR3aa: CATSRDQDSRYGYTF
CDR3nt: TGTGCCACCAGCAGAGATCAGGACTCCCGCTATGGCTACACCTTC

j_gene: TRBJ2-3
v_gene: TRBV7-9
abundance: -
d_gene: TRBD2
CDR3aa: CASSYPVGLAGIPTDTQYF
CDR3nt: TGTGCCAGCAGCTACCCCGTGGGACTAGCGGGCATTCCCACAGATACGCAGTATTTT

j_gene: TRBJ1-1
v_gene: TRBV30
abundance: once
d_gene: -
CDR3aa: CAWSVTQGEIFF
CDR3nt: TGTGCCTGGAGTGTAACCCAGGGTGAAATTTTCTTT

j_gene: TRBJ2-7
v_gene: TRBV28
abundance: -
d_gene: -
CDR3aa: CASSPFEGHEQYF
CDR3nt: TGTGCCAGCAGCCCGTTTGAGGGCCACGAGCAGTACTTC

j_gene: TRBJ2-7
v_gene: TRBV18
abundance: -
d_gene: TRBD1
CDR3aa: CASSPQGVTTYEQYF
CDR3nt: TGTGCCAGCTCACCGCAGGGGGTTACAACCTACGAGCAGTACTTC

j_gene: TRBJ2-7
v_gene: TRBV19
abundance: -
d_gene: -
CDR3aa: CASSAAGGGESYEQYF
CDR3nt: TGTGCCAGTAGTGCAGCTGGAGGGGGGGAGTCCTACGAGCAGTACTTC

j_gene: TRBJ1-3
v_gene: TRBV7-2
abundance: -
d_gene: -
CDR3aa: CASSLVAGTTNTIYF
CDR3nt: TGTGCCAGCAGCTTAGTGGCAGGGACCACAAACACCATATATTTT

j_gene: TRBJ2-4
v_gene: TRBV6-6
abundance: -
d_gene: -
CDR3aa: CASSAGAKNIQYF
CDR3nt: TGTGCCAGCAGTGCGGGAGCCAAAAACATTCAGTACTTC

j_gene: TRBJ1-6
v_gene: TRBV18
abundance: -
d_gene: -
CDR3aa: CASSPGIGSPLHF
CDR3nt: TGTGCCAGCTCACCAGGGATTGGATCACCCCTCCACTTT

j_gene: TRBJ2-1
v_gene: TRBV11-3
abundance: -
d_gene: -
CDR3aa: CASSGAGDEQFF
CDR3nt: TGTGCCAGCAGCGGTGCCGGAGATGAGCAGTTCTTC